This T cell receptor (beta chain) was profiled in a study of lymphopenia after photon versus proton radiotherapy. Sequencing used immunoSEQ multiplex PCR; TCRdb keeps in-frame clones, though not all of them. This table has around 55,000 clones, about four fifths appearing once. Study-wide points: Photon-treated patients lost naive T cells and TCR diversity; proton-treated stayed stable.

Per germline, CDR1 MNHEY and CDR2 SVGAGI. J was trimmed by 5 bases and V by 10 bases; bases with no gene match: 9. The CDR3 has 14 amino acids. In regard to this clone: Its cognate antigen is unknown.

The source of this sequence is a man in his sixties with pancreatic cancer. The chain links TRBV6-5 to TRBJ2-1, with 9 bases fitting TRBD1. The sequencing used peripheral blood, collected from a patient treated with proton-based radiotherapy. The CDR3 sequence is CATFPGQGDNEQFF. As DNA, the CDR3 is TGTGCCACCTTCCCGGGACAGGGTGACAATGAGCAGTTCTTC.